Presented here are 24 T cell receptor beta chains from one specimen sequenced in a study of cytomegalovirus exposure and HLA in healthy donors. The PCR contained 60 Vbeta and 13 Jbeta primers. Some clones are missing from TCRdb's copy, which holds only in-frame ones; the method was immunoSEQ multiplex PCR. The sample has about 89,000 clones; 75% to 80% are singletons. The sequencing input was PBMCs. The source of these receptors is a man aged 30 to 39 in good health and CMV-seronegative.

This chain connects TRBV30 to TRBJ1-2; 8 bases map to TRBD1. The CDR3 is made up of 14 amino acids. Germline CDR1 and CDR2: GTSNPN and SVGIG (reference sequence). Trimming at V came to 6 bases and at J to 1 base, leaving 7 bases not matched to a gene. CDR3 nucleotides: TGTGCCTGCAGGACAGGGACCCATAACTATGGCTACACCTTC. Translation gives CACRTGTHNYGYTF.

CDR3 region: CASSLGRVGTGELFF. In nucleotides, the CDR3 is TGTGCCAGCAGCCTAGGCCGGGTCGGCACCGGGGAGCTGTTTTTT. This chain links TRBV11-2 with TRBJ2-2; D is undetermined. Germline loops: CDR1 SGHAT, CDR2 FQNNGV. V lost 5 bases to trimming and J lost 4 bases, with 14 bases between them. The CDR3 extends over 15 amino acids.

The V and J genes are TRBV5-1 and TRBJ2-5, with no clear D. This CDR3 region has 13 residues. Germline V lookup: CDR1 SGHRS, CDR2 YFSETQ. The V gene lost 0 bases and the J gene lost 3 bases, with 6 bases spanning the gap. CDR3 sequence: CASSLGQEETQYF. CDR3 in DNA: TGCGCCAGCAGCTTGGGTCAGGAAGAGACCCAGTACTTC.

This chain connects TRBV6-5 to TRBJ2-3, with TRBD2 matching over 12 bases. Germline CDR1 reads MNHEY; CDR2 reads SVGAGI. J was trimmed by 3 bases and V by 7 bases; bases with no gene match: 2. This CDR3 region has 14 residues. CDR3 coding DNA: TGTGCCAGCAACGGACTAGCGGGAACAGATACGCAGTATTTT. Translating gives CASNGLAGTDTQYF.

The chain uses TRBV4-1 and TRBJ1-5; D unclear. Germline V gives CDR1 MGHRA, CDR2 YSYEKL. CDR3 length: 14 amino acids. V lost 0 bases and J lost 4, with 7 bases in between. The CDR3 sequence: CASSQDIPNQPQHF. The CDR3 DNA is TGCGCCAGCAGCCAAGATATCCCTAATCAGCCCCAGCATTTT.

The chain recombines TRBV2 with TRBJ2-7; TRBD2 is a possible D gene (6 bases). The germline V gene has CDR1 SNHLY and CDR2 FYNNEI. The length of the CDR3 is 14 residues. Trimming removed 4 bases at V and 4 bases at J, with 14 bases between. The CDR3 sequence: CASSVTGSMYEQYF. The CDR3 DNA reads TGTGCCAGCAGTGTGACCGGGAGCATGTACGAGCAGTACTTC.

This clone was observed a few times. CDR3 in DNA: TGTGCCAGCAGCTTAGGGCCCCAGGGTCTTTTTGGAAACACCATATATTTT. It encodes CASSLGPQGLFGNTIYF. The chain uses TRBV13 and TRBJ1-3, with D tentatively TRBD1 (5 bases). This CDR3 is 17 amino acids long. Germline V CDR1 and CDR2: PRHDT, FYEKMQ (reference sequence). V was cut by 0 bases and J by 3 bases, with 15 bases left in between.

In its sample, this clone was seen once. The chain couples TRBV2 to TRBJ2-2, with TRBD2 as a possible D gene (5 bases). This CDR3 region has 15 residues. The germline V and J ends were trimmed by 3 bases and 7 bases, with 15 bases remaining between them. CDR1 is SNHLY, CDR2 FYNNEI, per germline. CDR3 amino acids: CASSDNLPGIGELFF. CDR3 nucleotides: TGTGCCAGCAGTGATAACCTCCCGGGAATCGGGGAGCTGTTTTTT.

This clone was observed once. The germline gene is not matched at one end of the junction; a read error may be the cause. V and J are TRBV5-1 and TRBJ2-7; 7 positions agree with TRBD2. CDR3 size: 16 residues. The germline gives CDR1 SGHRS, CDR2 YFSETQ. DNA for the CDR3: TGTGCCAGCAGCTTGGCCAGGGCGGGGGAGACCTACGAGCAGTACTTC. It is translated as CASSLARAGETYEQYF.

This clone came up once. The gene calls are TRBV28 and TRBJ2-1; 15 bases match TRBD2. There are 19 residues in the CDR3. Germline CDR1 MDHEN, CDR2 SYDVKM. V shed 3 bases, J shed 6 bases, and the junction held 12 bases outside the gene matches. DNA for the CDR3: TGTGCCAGCAGTTTCTTTCGTAGGACTAGCGGGAGGGCGATCAATGAGCAGTTCTTC. Translated: CASSFFRRTSGRAINEQFF.

Note on this clone: At one of its ends the junction is not consistent with the germline gene, which may arise from a read error. The chain is built from TRBV7-9 and TRBJ1-1; the D is unclear. The CDR3 has 15 amino acids. From germline, CDR1 is SEHNR and CDR2 FQNEAQ (reference sequence). The CDR3 coding sequence is TGTTCCAGCACCTATCAAAGCGGTCAGAACACTGAAGCTTTCTTT. Its translation: CSSTYQSGQNTEAFF.

The CDR3, as DNA: TGTGCCACCAGCAGCGGCGGACAGGGCAAGCAGTTCTTC. Its protein product is CATSSGGQGKQFF. The chain links TRBV15 to TRBJ2-1; 8 bases are a match to TRBD1. The CDR3 extends over 13 amino acids. V was clipped by 3 bases and J by 11 bases; unmatched bases: 6. Germline CDR1 LNHNV, CDR2 YYDKDF (reference sequence).

This rearrangement joins TRBV28 to TRBJ1-2; 8 nucleotides align to TRBD1. J gave up 4 bases and V 7 bases, and 14 bases lay outside the gene matches. Germline V lookup: CDR1 MDHEN, CDR2 SYDVKM. The CDR3 covers 16 residues. The CDR3 bases are TGTGCCAGCAATATTCAGGGGGCGACGCGTAGCTATGGCTACACCTTC. Protein product: CASNIQGATRSYGYTF.

The V call is TRBV7-2, the J call TRBJ1-2; D is unclear. Trimming cost V 4 bases and J 5 bases, with 5 bases left between them. The CDR3 has 11 amino acids. Per the germline V gene, CDR1 is SGHTA and CDR2 is FQGNSA. The CDR3 protein is CASSSRYGYTF. The CDR3 region has the DNA TGTGCCAGCAGCTCGAGATATGGCTACACCTTC.

The CDR3 nucleotides read TGTGCCAGCAGCTTGGGGGGCAGGGCAGCTGACTATGGCTACACCTTC. Amino acids: CASSLGGRAADYGYTF. The chain employs TRBV5-4 and TRBJ1-2, with a weak D call TRBD1 (5 bases). Germline values: CDR1 SGHNT, CDR2 YYREEE (reference sequence). Trimming left V 0 bases short and J 3 bases short, with 15 bases between. The CDR3 has 16 residues.

The chain joins TRBV27 to TRBJ1-2, with a tentative D call TRBD1 (5 bases). Germline-derived CDR1 and CDR2 are MNHEY and SMNVEV (reference sequence). The CDR3 spans 14 residues. V gave up 6 bases and J gave up 5 bases, with 16 bases separating them. CDR3 sequence: CASRGTGTPYGYTF. The CDR3 coding sequence is TGTGCCAGCAGGGGAACAGGCACTCCTTATGGCTACACCTTC.

The chain links TRBV6-5 to TRBJ2-5; D gene ambiguous. Germline values: CDR1 MNHEY, CDR2 SVGAGI. V lost 0 bases and J 4 bases, leaving 6 bases between the germline ends. The length of the CDR3 is 13 residues. CDR3 amino acids: CASSYSSPETQYF. Here the CDR3 DNA reads TGTGCCAGCAGTTACTCCTCCCCAGAGACCCAGTACTTC.

The chain uses TRBV7-9 and TRBJ2-5; tentative D call: TRBD1 (5 bases). In germline, CDR1 is SEHNR, CDR2 FQNEAQ (reference sequence). With 3 bases removed from V and 5 bases from J, the gap between germline ends came to 13 bases. This CDR3 comprises 14 residues. The DNA for the CDR3 is TGTGCCAGCAGCTTCGGCCAGGGTGGGGAGACCCAGTACTTC. Amino acids: CASSFGQGGETQYF.

This chain joins TRBV7-9 and TRBJ2-1, with D possibly matching TRBD2 (5 bases). The CDR3 has 15 amino acids. The V gene lost 5 bases and the J gene lost 0 bases, with 11 bases spanning the gap. Germline assignment: CDR1 SEHNR and CDR2 FQNEAQ (reference sequence). The CDR3 region has the DNA TGTGCCAGCAGCCCCATCCGGGGCTCCTACAATGAGCAGTTCTTC. Protein: CASSPIRGSYNEQFF.

The CDR3 loop reads CASSRARVRHEQYF. The CDR3 DNA reads as TGCGCCAGCAGTCGAGCTCGGGTTCGGCACGAGCAGTACTTC. J is TRBJ2-7 and V is TRBV5-1; D gene ambiguous. The CDR3 has 14 residues. Trimming cost V 5 bases and J 5 bases, with 17 bases left between them. Looked up from germline, CDR1 is SGHRS and CDR2 is YFSETQ.

This clone was seen a handful of times. The chain employs TRBV9 and TRBJ2-1; tentative D call: TRBD1 (6 bases). The CDR3 is made up of 14 amino acids. The germline CDR1 and CDR2 sequences are SGDLS and YYNGEE. Trimming took 2 bases from V and 9 from J, leaving 15 bases between them. CDR3 region: CASSVRAGTFEQFF. The CDR3 DNA is TGTGCCAGCAGCGTTCGAGCCGGGACATTTGAGCAGTTCTTC.

This chain links TRBV11-2 with TRBJ1-2, with D maybe TRBD1 (6 bases). Trimming pared 1 base from V and 3 bases from J, leaving 9 bases between. The CDR3 sequence is 14 residues long. The germline CDR1 and CDR2 sequences are SGHAT and FQNNGV. As DNA, the CDR3 is TGTGCCAGCAGCTTAGGGCCAGGGGACTATGGCTACACCTTC. It yields the protein CASSLGPGDYGYTF.

The CDR3 DNA follows: TGTGCCAGCAGCGCGGGACTAGCGGAGAACACCGGGGAGCTGTTTTTT. It yields the protein CASSAGLAENTGELFF. The chain combines TRBV5-4 with TRBJ2-2, with 11 bases that match TRBD2. The trim removed 4 bases at V and 1 base at J, leaving 3 bases unmatched. The CDR3 loop spans 16 amino acids. CDR1 SGHNT and CDR2 YYREEE come from the germline V gene (reference sequence).

DNA for the CDR3: TGTGCCAGCAGCCCCCCGGGGAGCTCCTATAATTCACCCCTCCACTTT. Amino acid sequence: CASSPPGSSYNSPLHF. The chain couples TRBV7-9 to TRBJ1-6; D call uncertain. Germline V gene data show CDR1 as SEHNR and CDR2 as FQNEAQ (reference sequence). Trimming removed 5 bases from V and 0 bases from J, with 11 bases in between. CDR3 length: 16 amino acids.